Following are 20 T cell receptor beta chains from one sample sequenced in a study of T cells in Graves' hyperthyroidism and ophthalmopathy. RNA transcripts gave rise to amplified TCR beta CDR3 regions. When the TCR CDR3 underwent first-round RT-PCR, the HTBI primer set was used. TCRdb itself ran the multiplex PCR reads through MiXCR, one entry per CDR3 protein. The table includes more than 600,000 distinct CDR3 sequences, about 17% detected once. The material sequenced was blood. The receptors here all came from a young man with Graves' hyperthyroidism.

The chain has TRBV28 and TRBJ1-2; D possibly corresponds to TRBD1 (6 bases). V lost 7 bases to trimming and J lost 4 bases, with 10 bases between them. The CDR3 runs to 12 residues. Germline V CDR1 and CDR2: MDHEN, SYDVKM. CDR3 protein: CASTRGPYGYTF. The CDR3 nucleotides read TGTGCCAGCACCAGGGGACCCTATGGCTACACCTTC.

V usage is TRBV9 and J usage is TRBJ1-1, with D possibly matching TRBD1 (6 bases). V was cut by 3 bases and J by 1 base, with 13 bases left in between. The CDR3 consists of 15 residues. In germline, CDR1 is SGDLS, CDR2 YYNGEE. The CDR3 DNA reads TGTGCCAGCAGCGACGGACAGATTCAGAACACTGAAGCTTTCTTT. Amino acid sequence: CASSDGQIQNTEAFF.

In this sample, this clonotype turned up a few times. CDR3: CATSRAVGELFF. The CDR3 DNA sequence: TGTGCCACCAGCAGAGCTGTAGGGGAGCTGTTTTTT. This chain joins TRBV15 and TRBJ2-2; D gene ambiguous. This CDR3 is 12 amino acids long. CDR1 LNHNV and CDR2 YYDKDF come from the germline V gene (reference sequence). V dropped 1 base and J dropped 8 bases, with 5 bases sitting between them.

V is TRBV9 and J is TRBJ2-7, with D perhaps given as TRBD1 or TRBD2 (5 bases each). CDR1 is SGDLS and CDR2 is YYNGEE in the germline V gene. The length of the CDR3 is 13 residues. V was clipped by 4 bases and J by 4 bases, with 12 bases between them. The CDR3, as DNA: TGTGCCAGCAGCCCTAGGGACGATTACGAGCAGTACTTC. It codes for CASSPRDDYEQYF.

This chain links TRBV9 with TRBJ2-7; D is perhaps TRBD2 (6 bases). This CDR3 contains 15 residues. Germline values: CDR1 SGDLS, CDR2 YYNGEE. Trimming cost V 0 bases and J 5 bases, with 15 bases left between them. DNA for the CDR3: TGTGCCAGCAGCGTAGGGGCAGGGACTGGCCACGAGCAGTACTTC. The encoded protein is CASSVGAGTGHEQYF.

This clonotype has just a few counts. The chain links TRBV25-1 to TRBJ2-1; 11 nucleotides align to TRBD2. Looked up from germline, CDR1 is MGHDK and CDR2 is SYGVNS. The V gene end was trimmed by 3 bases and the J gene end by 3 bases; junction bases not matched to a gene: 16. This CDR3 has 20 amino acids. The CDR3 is CASSDPRSPTSGSFYNEQFF. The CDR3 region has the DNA TGTGCCAGCAGTGATCCACGTTCCCCTACTAGCGGGAGTTTCTACAATGAGCAGTTCTTC.

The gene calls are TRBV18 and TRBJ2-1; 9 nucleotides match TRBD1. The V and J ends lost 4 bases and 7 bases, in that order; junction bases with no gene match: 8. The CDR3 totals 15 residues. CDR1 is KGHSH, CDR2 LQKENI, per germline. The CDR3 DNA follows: TGTGCCAGCTCACTGGGACAGGGACCGGTGAATGAGCAGTTCTTC. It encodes CASSLGQGPVNEQFF.

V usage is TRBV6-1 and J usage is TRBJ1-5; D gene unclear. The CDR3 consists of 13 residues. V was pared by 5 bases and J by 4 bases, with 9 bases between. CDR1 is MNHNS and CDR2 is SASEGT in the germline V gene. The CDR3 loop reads CASSLLFNQPQHF. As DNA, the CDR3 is TGTGCCAGCAGTTTGCTATTTAATCAGCCCCAGCATTTT.

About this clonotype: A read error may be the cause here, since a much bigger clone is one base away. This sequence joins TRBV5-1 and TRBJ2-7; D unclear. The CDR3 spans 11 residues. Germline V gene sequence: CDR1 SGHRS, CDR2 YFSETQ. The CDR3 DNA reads TGCGCCGGCAGTGGTCCTTACGAGCAGTACTTC. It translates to CAGSGPYEQYF.

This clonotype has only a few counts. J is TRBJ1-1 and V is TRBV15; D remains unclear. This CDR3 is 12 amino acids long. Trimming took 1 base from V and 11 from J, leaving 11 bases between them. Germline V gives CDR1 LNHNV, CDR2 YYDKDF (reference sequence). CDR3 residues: CATSRADGGAFF. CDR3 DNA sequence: TGTGCCACCAGCAGAGCGGACGGTGGGGCTTTCTTT.

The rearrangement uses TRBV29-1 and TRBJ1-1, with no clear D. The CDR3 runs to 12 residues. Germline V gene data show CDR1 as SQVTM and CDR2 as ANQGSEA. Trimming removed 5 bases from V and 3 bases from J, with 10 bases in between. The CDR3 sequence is CSVRVAYTEAFF. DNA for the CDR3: TGCAGCGTTAGGGTAGCCTACACTGAAGCTTTCTTT.

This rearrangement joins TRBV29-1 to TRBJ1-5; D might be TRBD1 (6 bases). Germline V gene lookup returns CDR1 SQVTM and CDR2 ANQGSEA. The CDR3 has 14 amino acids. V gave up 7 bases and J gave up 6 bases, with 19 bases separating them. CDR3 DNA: TGCAGCGCCCTCGGTCGGGGGGCAGGTCAGCCCCAGCATTTT. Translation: CSALGRGAGQPQHF.

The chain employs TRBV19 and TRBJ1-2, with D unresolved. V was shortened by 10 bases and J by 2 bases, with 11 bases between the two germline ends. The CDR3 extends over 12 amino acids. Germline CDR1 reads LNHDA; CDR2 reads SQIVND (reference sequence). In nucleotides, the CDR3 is TGTGCCACCCTCAAGGACAACTATGGCTACACCTTC. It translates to CATLKDNYGYTF.

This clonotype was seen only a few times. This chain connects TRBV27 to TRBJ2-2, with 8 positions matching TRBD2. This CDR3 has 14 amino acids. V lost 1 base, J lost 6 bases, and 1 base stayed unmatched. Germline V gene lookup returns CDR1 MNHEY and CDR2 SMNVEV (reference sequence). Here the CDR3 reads CASSLYGGAGELFF. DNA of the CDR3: TGTGCCAGCAGTTTATACGGGGGGGCCGGGGAGCTGTTTTTT.

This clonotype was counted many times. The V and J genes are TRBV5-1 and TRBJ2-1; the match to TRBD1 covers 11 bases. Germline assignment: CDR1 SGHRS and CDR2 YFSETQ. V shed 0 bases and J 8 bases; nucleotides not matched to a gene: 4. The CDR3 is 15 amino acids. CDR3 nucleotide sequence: TGCGCCAGCAGCTTGGGTGGGACAGGGGGACATGAGCAGTTCTTC. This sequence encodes CASSLGGTGGHEQFF. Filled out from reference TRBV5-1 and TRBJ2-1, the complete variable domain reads KAGVTQTPRYLIKTRGQQVTLSCSPISGHRSVSWYQQTPGQGLQFLFEYFSETQRNKGNFPGRFSGRQFSNSRSEMNVSTLELGDSALYLCASSLGGTGGHEQFFGPGTRLTVL.

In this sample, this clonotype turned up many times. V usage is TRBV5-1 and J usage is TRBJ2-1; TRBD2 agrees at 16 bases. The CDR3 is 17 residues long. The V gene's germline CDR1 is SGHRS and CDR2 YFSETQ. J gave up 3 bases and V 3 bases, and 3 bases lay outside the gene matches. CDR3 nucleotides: TGCGCCAGCAGCTGGGGACTAGCGGGAGGGGTCTACAATGAGCAGTTCTTC. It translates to CASSWGLAGGVYNEQFF.

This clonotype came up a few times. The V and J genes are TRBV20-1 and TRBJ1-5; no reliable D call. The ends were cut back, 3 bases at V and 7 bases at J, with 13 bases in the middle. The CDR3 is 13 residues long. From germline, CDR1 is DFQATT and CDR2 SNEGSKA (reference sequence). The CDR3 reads CSASAHPGQPQHF. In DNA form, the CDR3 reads TGCAGTGCTAGTGCTCACCCAGGACAGCCCCAGCATTTT.

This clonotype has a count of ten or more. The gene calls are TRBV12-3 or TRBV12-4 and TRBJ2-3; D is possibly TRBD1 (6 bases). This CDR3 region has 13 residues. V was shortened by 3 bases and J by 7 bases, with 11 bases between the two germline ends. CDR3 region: CASSLDRQYTQYF. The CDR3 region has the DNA TGTGCCAGCAGTTTGGACAGACAGTATACGCAGTATTTT.

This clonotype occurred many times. The CDR3, as DNA: TGCGCCAGCAGCTCACCCGACGGTGGCTACACCTTC. This gives the protein CASSSPDGGYTF. This chain uses TRBV5-1 with TRBJ1-2; D gene uncertain. This CDR3 is built from 12 residues. Germline CDR1 reads SGHRS; CDR2 reads YFSETQ. The V and J ends lost 3 bases and 7 bases respectively, with 10 bases between them.

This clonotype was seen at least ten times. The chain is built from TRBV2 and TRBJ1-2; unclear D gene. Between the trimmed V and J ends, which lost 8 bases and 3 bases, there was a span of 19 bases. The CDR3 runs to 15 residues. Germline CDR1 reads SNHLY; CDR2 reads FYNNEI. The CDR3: CASAGRSSSYYGYTF. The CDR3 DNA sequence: TGTGCCAGCGCAGGACGGTCTAGTTCCTACTATGGCTACACCTTC.